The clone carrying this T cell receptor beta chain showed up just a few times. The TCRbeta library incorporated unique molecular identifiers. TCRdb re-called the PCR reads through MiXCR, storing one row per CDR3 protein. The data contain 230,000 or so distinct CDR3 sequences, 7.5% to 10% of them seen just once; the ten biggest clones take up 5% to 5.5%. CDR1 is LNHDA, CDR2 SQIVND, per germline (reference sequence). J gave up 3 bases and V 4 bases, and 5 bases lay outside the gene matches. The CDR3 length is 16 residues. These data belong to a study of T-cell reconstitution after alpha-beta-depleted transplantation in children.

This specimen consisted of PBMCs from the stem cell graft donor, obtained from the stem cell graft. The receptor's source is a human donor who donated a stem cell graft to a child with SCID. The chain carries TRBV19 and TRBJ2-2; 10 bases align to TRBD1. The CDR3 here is CASSTRDRGHTGELFF. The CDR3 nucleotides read TGTGCCAGTAGTACCCGGGACAGGGGACACACCGGGGAGCTGTTTTTT.